This is a list of T cell receptor beta chains from one sample in a study of shared clonotypes between healthy human individuals. Sequenced by immunoSEQ multiplex PCR; TCRdb stores in-frame clones only, minus some. Of tens of thousands of clones listed, around 57% were seen once; the top ten hold over 50%. Input material: memory CD8+ T cells sorted from blood. The receptors come from a man aged 25 to 40 in good health. The CDR3 runs from the conserved cysteine through the conserved F or W. Each record gives: D gene, J gene, V gene, clone size, CDR3 DNA, CDR3 protein. D genes are given only for firm matches. Some rows mark clone size as missing; the rest say once, few, many or name a class of expanded clone.

D: NA; J: TRBJ2-7; V: TRBV11-2; size: NA; DNA: TGTGCCAGCAGCTTAGGGTCGACGGCAGTCTACGAGCAGTACTTC; CDR3: CASSLGSTAVYEQYF
D: NA; J: TRBJ2-1; V: TRBV29-1; size: few; DNA: TGCAGCGTCGAAGGAGGAAGCTCCTACAATGAGCAGTTCTTC; CDR3: CSVEGGSSYNEQFF
D: NA; J: TRBJ1-1; V: TRBV7-9; size: NA; DNA: TGTGCCAGCACCCGTAGGGGCACTGAAGCTTTCTTT; CDR3: CASTRRGTEAFF
D: NA; J: TRBJ2-1; V: TRBV5-1; size: once; DNA: TGCGCCAGCAGCTTGCCCTCGACGGTGAGCTCCTACAATGAGCAGTTCTTC; CDR3: CASSLPSTVSSYNEQFF
D: TRBD2; J: TRBJ2-1; V: TRBV7-9; size: NA; DNA: TGTGCCAGCAGAGGGGAGGTGGCGGGAGGGAATGAGCAGTTCTTC; CDR3: CASRGEVAGGNEQFF
D: NA; J: TRBJ2-7; V: TRBV19; size: NA; DNA: TGTGCCAGTGCGGACCGAGACTCCTACGAGCAGTACTTC; CDR3: CASADRDSYEQYF
D: TRBD1; J: TRBJ2-6; V: TRBV10-3; size: NA; DNA: TGTGCCATCAGTGAGAGGGACAGGGGGCATCACTCTGGGGCCAACGTCCTGACTTTC; CDR3: CAISERDRGHHSGANVLTF
D: NA; J: TRBJ1-4; V: TRBV2; size: few; DNA: TGTGCCAGCCAAACCGAGCAGAGTAATGAAAAACTGTTTTTT; CDR3: CASQTEQSNEKLFF
D: NA; J: TRBJ1-5; V: TRBV28; size: medium-sized; DNA: TGTGCCAGCCTTACCGGGACACTATCGTCAAGTCAGCCCCAGCATTTT; CDR3: CASLTGTLSSSQPQHF
D: TRBD1; J: TRBJ2-7; V: TRBV12-5; size: NA; DNA: TGTGCTAGTGCCCAGGGGGTCACCTCCTACGAGCAGTACTTC; CDR3: CASAQGVTSYEQYF
D: NA; J: TRBJ2-3; V: TRBV4-1; size: few; DNA: TGCGCCAGCAGCCCCCAACCCGCGCCAGATACGCAGTATTTT; CDR3: CASSPQPAPDTQYF
D: NA; J: TRBJ1-1; V: TRBV5-1; size: few; DNA: TGCGCCAGCAGCCCTCTCGGGTTTCAGGCGGGGTACACTGAAGCTTTCTTT; CDR3: CASSPLGFQAGYTEAFF
D: NA; J: TRBJ2-1; V: TRBV28; size: NA; DNA: TGTGTCGTCCAGGGTAACAATGAGCAGTTCTTC; CDR3: CVVQGNNEQFF
D: NA; J: TRBJ2-5; V: TRBV4-3; size: NA; DNA: TGCGCCAGCAGCCATCAAAGCCACGGTATACGGACCCAGTACTTC; CDR3: CASSHQSHGIRTQYF
D: NA; J: TRBJ2-7; V: TRBV10-3; size: few; DNA: TGTGCCATCAGTGGAACAGATTACGAGCAGTACTTC; CDR3: CAISGTDYEQYF
D: NA; J: TRBJ2-1; V: TRBV11-3; size: NA; DNA: TGTGCCAGCAGCCCAGGGGGGGGAGATTACAATGAGCAGTTCTTC; CDR3: CASSPGGGDYNEQFF
D: NA; J: TRBJ1-5; V: TRBV5-8; size: once; DNA: TGTGCCAGCAGCGCTAGGATCAGGACGGGCAATCAGCCCCAGCATTTT; CDR3: CASSARIRTGNQPQHF